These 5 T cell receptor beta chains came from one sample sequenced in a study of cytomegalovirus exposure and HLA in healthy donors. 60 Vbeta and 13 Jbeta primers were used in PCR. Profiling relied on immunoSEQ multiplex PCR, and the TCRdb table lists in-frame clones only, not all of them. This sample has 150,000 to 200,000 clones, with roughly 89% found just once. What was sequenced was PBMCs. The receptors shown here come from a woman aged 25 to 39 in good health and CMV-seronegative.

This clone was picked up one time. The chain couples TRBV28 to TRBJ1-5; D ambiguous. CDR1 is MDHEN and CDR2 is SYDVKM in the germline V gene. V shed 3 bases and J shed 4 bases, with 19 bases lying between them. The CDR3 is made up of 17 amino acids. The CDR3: CASSFPPAGTINQPQHF. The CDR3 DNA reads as TGTGCCAGCAGTTTTCCCCCCGCGGGAACAATAAATCAGCCCCAGCATTTT. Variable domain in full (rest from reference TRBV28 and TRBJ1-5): DVKVTQSSRYLVKRTGEKVFLECVQDMDHENMFWYRQDPGLGLRLIYFSYDVKMKEKGDIPEGYSVSREKKERFSLILESASTNQTSMYLCASSFPPAGTINQPQHFGDGTRLSIL.

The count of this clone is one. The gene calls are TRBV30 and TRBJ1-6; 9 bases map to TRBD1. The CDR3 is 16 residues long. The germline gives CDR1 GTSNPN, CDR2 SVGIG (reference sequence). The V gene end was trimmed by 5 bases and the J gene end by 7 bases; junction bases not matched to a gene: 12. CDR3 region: CAWRGGQGRGNSPLHF. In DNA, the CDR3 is TGTGCCTGGCGAGGAGGACAGGGGCGCGGGAATTCACCCCTCCACTTT.

The CDR3 sequence: CASSERQGVSETQYF. The CDR3 DNA sequence: TGTGCCAGCAGCGAACGACAGGGGGTGAGCGAGACCCAGTACTTC. The chain is built from TRBV9 and TRBJ2-5; 9 bases agree with TRBD1. J was trimmed by 5 bases and V by 3 bases; bases with no gene match: 8. Germline V CDR1 and CDR2: SGDLS, YYNGEE. The CDR3 covers 15 residues.

The CDR3, as DNA: TGTGCCATTCCAGGGGGCCCGGGAGCTTTCTTT. It encodes CAIPGGPGAFF. V gene TRBV7-2 combines with J gene TRBJ1-1, with TRBD1 matching 8 bases. With V trimmed by 10 bases and J by 10 bases, 8 bases remained unmatched. CDR1 is SGHTA, CDR2 FQGNSA, per germline. The CDR3 is 11 amino acids.

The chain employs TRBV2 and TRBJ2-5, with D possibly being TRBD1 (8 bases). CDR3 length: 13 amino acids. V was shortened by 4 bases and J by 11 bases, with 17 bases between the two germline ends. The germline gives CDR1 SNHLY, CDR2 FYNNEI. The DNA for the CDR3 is TGTGCCAGCAGTGTTGGACAGGGAGGGGAGCAGTACTTC. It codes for CASSVGQGGEQYF. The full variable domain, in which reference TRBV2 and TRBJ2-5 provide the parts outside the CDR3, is EPEVTQTPSHQVTQMGQEVILRCVPISNHLYFYWYRQILGQKVEFLVSFYNNEISEKSEIFDDQFSVERPDGSNFTLKIRSTKLEDSAMYFCASSVGQGGEQYFGPGTRLLVL.